These 11 T cell receptor beta chains came from one sample sequenced in a study of CD8 T cells in Susac syndrome. RNA amounts of about 0.5 to 1 ug underwent reverse transcription with random hexamers. TCRdb reanalysed the immunoSEQ multiplex PCR reads using MiXCR and keeps one entry per CDR3 protein. The sample lists 150,000 to 200,000 distinct CDR3 sequences; 93% were seen once. The source material was CD4+ T cells from PBMCs. These receptors all come from a human donor in good health.

J is TRBJ2-2 and V is TRBV7-9; a possible D gene is TRBD2 (6 bases). Per germline, CDR1 SEHNR and CDR2 FQNEAQ (reference sequence). V was clipped by 5 bases and J by 2 bases, with 18 bases between them. This CDR3 contains 17 residues. The CDR3 loop reads CASSKRAAKANTGELFF. The DNA for the CDR3 is TGTGCCAGCAGCAAGCGGGCCGCAAAGGCCAACACCGGGGAGCTGTTTTTT.

This chain joins TRBV20-1 and TRBJ2-2; perhaps TRBD1 as D (6 bases). The CDR3 is 14 residues long. Per the germline V gene, CDR1 is DFQATT and CDR2 is SNEGSKA (reference sequence). V was trimmed by 6 bases and J by 1 base, leaving 12 bases between them. In nucleotides, the CDR3 is TGCAGTGCGCGACAGGAGGAGAACACCGGGGAGCTGTTTTTT. Its translation is CSARQEENTGELFF.

The CDR3 here is CASSQVATSYNSPLHF. The CDR3 nucleotides read TGTGCCAGCAGCCAAGTGGCCACCTCCTATAATTCACCCCTCCACTTT. The V call is TRBV3-1, the J call TRBJ1-6, with D hard to call. The CDR3 has 16 residues. Trimming took 1 base from V and 0 from J, leaving 7 bases between them. CDR1 is LGHDT and CDR2 is YNNKEL in the germline V gene (reference sequence). Drawing the rest from reference TRBV3-1 and TRBJ1-6, the complete variable domain is DTAVSQTPKYLVTQMGNDKSIKCEQNLGHDTMYWYKQDSKKFLKIMFSYNNKELIINETVPNRFSPKSPDKAHLNLHINSLELGDSAVYFCASSQVATSYNSPLHFGNGTRLTVT.

The V gene is TRBV16, the J gene TRBJ2-2; a weak D match, TRBD2 (5 bases). The CDR3 consists of 14 residues. The V gene lost 2 bases and the J gene lost 5 bases, with 9 bases spanning the gap. Germline V CDR1 and CDR2: KGHSY, FQNENV. CDR3: CASSQLPGTGELFF. The CDR3 bases are TGTGCCAGCAGCCAACTCCCGGGAACCGGGGAGCTGTTTTTT.

V gene TRBV9 combines with J gene TRBJ2-7, with D tentatively TRBD1 (5 bases). The CDR3 runs 14 residues. Germline V CDR1 and CDR2: SGDLS, YYNGEE. V lost 0 bases and J lost 2, with 9 bases in between. In DNA form, the CDR3 reads TGTGCCAGCAGCGTAGATCAGGGTCCCTACGAGCAGTACTTC. This sequence encodes CASSVDQGPYEQYF.

The V call is TRBV19, the J call TRBJ1-2; no definite D call. Germline V CDR1 and CDR2: LNHDA, SQIVND (reference sequence). V was clipped by 5 bases and J by 3 bases, with 13 bases between them. The CDR3 spans 14 residues. CDR3 bases: TGTGCCAGTAGTCCGGACGGAACGGACTATGGCTACACCTTC. Its protein is CASSPDGTDYGYTF.

The chain joins TRBV19 to TRBJ1-2; D is possibly TRBD1 (5 bases). The V gene lost 6 bases and the J gene lost 3 bases, with 17 bases spanning the gap. Germline V gives CDR1 LNHDA, CDR2 SQIVND (reference sequence). The length of the CDR3 is 15 residues. CDR3 sequence: CASRTVRTPDYGYTF. The CDR3 DNA reads as TGTGCCAGTAGGACTGTCAGGACACCTGACTATGGCTACACCTTC.

The V and J genes are TRBV29-1 and TRBJ2-3, with D maybe TRBD2 (5 bases). The germline V gene encodes CDR1 SQVTM and CDR2 ANQGSEA. This CDR3 region has 10 residues. Trimming cost V 7 bases and J 5 bases, with 7 bases left between them. The CDR3 nucleotides are TGCAGCGCCGGGGAAGATACGCAGTATTTT. Translation: CSAGEDTQYF.

The chain has TRBV21-1 and TRBJ1-5. TRBV21-1 is recorded as a pseudogene. This CDR3 has 14 amino acids. The CDR3 is CARKAGRENQPQHF. The CDR3 DNA follows: TGTGCCAGGAAAGCGGGCAGGGAAAATCAGCCCCAGCATTTT.

The CDR3 reads CASSEGRSGELFF. CDR3 bases: TGTGCCAGCAGTGAAGGCCGAAGCGGGGAGCTGTTTTTT. This chain uses TRBV6-1 with TRBJ2-2, with D hard to call. Trimming pared 1 base from V and 7 bases from J, leaving 7 bases between. The V gene's germline CDR1 is MNHNS and CDR2 SASEGT. The CDR3 totals 13 residues.

V gene TRBV7-9 combines with J gene TRBJ1-1; D might be TRBD1 (6 bases). This CDR3 is built from 12 residues. The V gene lost 5 bases and the J gene lost 8 bases, with 12 bases spanning the gap. CDR1 SEHNR and CDR2 FQNEAQ come from the germline V gene (reference sequence). In DNA form, the CDR3 reads TGTGCCAGCAGCATGGACAGTTGGGAAGCTTTCTTT. Translated: CASSMDSWEAFF.